One and the same sample provided the 13 T cell receptor beta chains below, sequenced in a study of cytomegalovirus exposure and HLA in healthy donors. PCR was performed using 60 Vbeta and 13 Jbeta primers. This table comes from immunoSEQ multiplex PCR, and its TCRdb copy is limited to in-frame clones, with some not included. The profile shows roughly 200,000 clones, around 79% of them singletons. Sequencing input: PBMCs. The receptors were gathered from a woman aged 25 to 39 in good health and CMV-seropositive.

This clone has a handful of counts. One end of the junction is discordant with germline, which a read error may explain. This specimen includes other DNA sequences encoding the same CDR3. The V and J genes are TRBV9 and TRBJ2-3, with D perhaps TRBD2 (5 bases). Germline values: CDR1 SGDLS, CDR2 YYNGEE. CDR3 length equals 14 residues. CDR3 sequence (DNA): TGTGCCAGCAGCGTAGATGGGAGCACCGATACGCAGTATTTT. This codes for CASSVDGSTDTQYF.

J is TRBJ2-1 and V is TRBV5-1, with 11 nucleotides matching TRBD2. The CDR3 is 17 amino acids. Germline V gives CDR1 SGHRS, CDR2 YFSETQ. The J segment lost 8 bases and the V segment lost 1 base, leaving 11 bases of the junction unmatched. This CDR3 is CASSLRASGRTWYEQFF. The CDR3 nucleotides are TGCGCCAGCAGCTTGAGGGCTAGCGGGAGGACTTGGTATGAGCAGTTCTTC.

The chain links TRBV19 to TRBJ2-1; 11 positions match TRBD1. CDR3 length equals 13 residues. The V segment lost 11 bases and the J segment 7 bases; nucleotides outside the gene matches: 7. Germline CDR1 and CDR2: LNHDA and SQIVND (reference sequence). CDR3 region: CAAAGQGGNEQFF. In DNA, the CDR3 is TGTGCCGCCGCGGGACAGGGGGGTAATGAGCAGTTCTTC.

The chain is built from TRBV2 and TRBJ2-4; D possibly corresponds to TRBD2 (5 bases). From germline, CDR1 is SNHLY and CDR2 FYNNEI. The CDR3 is 9 amino acids. V lost 10 bases and J 10 bases, leaving 8 bases between the germline ends. CDR3 bases: TGTGCCATTGGGGAGATTCAGTACTTC. It encodes CAIGEIQYF.

The chain carries TRBV4-3 and TRBJ1-1; 10 bases are shared with TRBD1. Trimming cost V 2 bases and J 3 bases; bases outside gene matches: 3. The V gene's germline CDR1 is LGHNA and CDR2 YSLEER. The CDR3 totals 15 residues. CDR3 DNA: TGCGCCAGCAGCCAATGGGACAGGGGTCACACTGAAGCTTTCTTT. Translation: CASSQWDRGHTEAFF.

The chain employs TRBV21-1 and TRBJ1-5. TRBV21-1 is recorded as a pseudogene. The CDR3 is 19 amino acids. The CDR3 nucleotides are TGTGCCAGCAGCAAAGCAGGACAAGGGCCCGCGGGGAGCAATCAGCCCCAGCATTTT. It codes for CASSKAGQGPAGSNQPQHF.

This chain uses TRBV7-2 with TRBJ1-4; 7 bases agree with TRBD1. CDR3 length equals 13 residues. Germline V gives CDR1 SGHTA, CDR2 FQGNSA. V was pared by 6 bases and J by 15 bases, with 13 bases of the junction left unmatched. The CDR3 bases are TGTGCCAGCAGACCTGGTCCGGGACAGCCCTTGTTTTTT. As protein: CASRPGPGQPLFF.

The chain has TRBV29-1 and TRBJ1-2; D gene uncertain. Germline V gene lookup returns CDR1 SQVTM and CDR2 ANQGSEA. Trimming left V 0 bases short and J 6 bases short, with 23 bases between. This CDR3 has 17 residues. As DNA, the CDR3 is TGCAGCGTTGAAGAAAGTGGCAGGTTGGTGGATTTCCATGGCTACACCTTC. Amino acids: CSVEESGRLVDFHGYTF. Together with reference TRBV29-1 and TRBJ1-2, the CDR3 gives the full variable domain: SAVISQKPSRDICQRGTSLTIQCQVDSQVTMMFWYRQQPGQSLTLIATANQGSEATYESGFVIDKFPISRPNLTFSTLTVSNMSPEDSSIYLCSVEESGRLVDFHGYTFGSGTRLTVV.

CDR3 in DNA: TGTGCCAGCGGCTCTACTGGGCCCCAAGAGAACACCGGGGAGCTGTTTTTT. This gives the protein CASGSTGPQENTGELFF. This chain uses TRBV7-9 with TRBJ2-2; unclear D gene. Trimming left V 8 bases short and J 1 base short, with 20 bases between. CDR3 size: 17 residues. The germline V gene encodes CDR1 SEHNR and CDR2 FQNEAQ (reference sequence).

The chain uses TRBV12-5 and TRBJ2-7; TRBD1 aligns across 9 bases. The CDR3 runs 15 residues. Germline lookup yields CDR1 LGHNT and CDR2 FRNRAP. The J segment lost 6 bases and the V segment lost 7 bases, leaving 13 bases of the junction unmatched. The chain's CDR3 is CASAPEGQGIPEQYF. The CDR3 DNA reads TGTGCTAGTGCCCCGGAGGGACAGGGTATCCCCGAGCAGTACTTC.

The rearrangement links TRBV18 to TRBJ1-4; maybe TRBD1 (5 bases). V was trimmed by 2 bases and J by 8 bases, leaving 9 bases between them. The CDR3 is made up of 13 amino acids. Germline CDR1 reads KGHSH; CDR2 reads LQKENI. CDR3 nucleotide sequence: TGTGCCAGCTCACCAATGGACAAGGAAAAACTGTTTTTT. This gives the protein CASSPMDKEKLFF.

The CDR3 loop is CASSKVGGKGNSGNTIYF. CDR3 coding DNA: TGTGCCAGCAGCAAAGTGGGGGGGAAAGGAAACTCTGGAAACACCATATATTTT. This sequence joins TRBV21-1 and TRBJ1-3. TRBV21-1 constitutes a pseudogene. CDR3 length equals 18 residues.

The chain employs TRBV7-9 and TRBJ2-7; D not resolved. The CDR3 loop spans 14 amino acids. Germline loops: CDR1 SEHNR, CDR2 FQNEAQ (reference sequence). V shed 5 bases and J shed 2 bases, with 13 bases lying between them. The DNA for the CDR3 is TGTGCCAGCAGCCCTCCCGAGGCAGCCTACGAGCAGTACTTC. Translating it yields CASSPPEAAYEQYF.